This TCR beta chain was captured in a study of cytomegalovirus exposure and HLA in healthy donors. Separation from the approximately 720-subject first cohort characterized the roughly 110-subject validation cohort, to which the donors belonged. The CDR3 contains 14 residues. The V segment lost 0 bases and the J segment 7 bases; nucleotides outside the gene matches: 4. Germline assignment: CDR1 SGHRS and CDR2 YFSETQ. TCRdb's copy holds only in-frame clones and misses some; the assay was immunoSEQ multiplex PCR. The repertoire includes 100,000 to 150,000 clones, around nine tenths of them detected once, and 1.4% sits in the top ten.

Specimen: PBMCs. V is TRBV5-1 and J is TRBJ2-7; 10 bases fit TRBD1. The receptor's source is a man aged 25-40 years in good health and CMV-seronegative. The DNA of the CDR3 is TGCGCCAGCAGCTTGGCCGGGACAGGGGAAGAGCAGTACTTC. Residues: CASSLAGTGEEQYF.